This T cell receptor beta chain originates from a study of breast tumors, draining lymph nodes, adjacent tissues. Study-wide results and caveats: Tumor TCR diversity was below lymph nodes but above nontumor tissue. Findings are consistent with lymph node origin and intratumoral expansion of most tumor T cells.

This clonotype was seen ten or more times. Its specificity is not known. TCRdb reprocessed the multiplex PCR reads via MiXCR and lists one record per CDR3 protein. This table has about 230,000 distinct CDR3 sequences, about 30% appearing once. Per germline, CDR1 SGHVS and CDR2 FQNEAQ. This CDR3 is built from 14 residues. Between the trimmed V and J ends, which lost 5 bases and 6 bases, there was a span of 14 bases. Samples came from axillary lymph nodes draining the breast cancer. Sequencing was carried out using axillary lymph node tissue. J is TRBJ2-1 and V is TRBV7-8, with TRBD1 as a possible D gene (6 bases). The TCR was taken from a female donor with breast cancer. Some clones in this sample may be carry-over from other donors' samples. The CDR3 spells CASSTGPRGNEQFF. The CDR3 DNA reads TGTGCCAGCAGCACGGGACCCAGGGGCAATGAGCAGTTCTTC. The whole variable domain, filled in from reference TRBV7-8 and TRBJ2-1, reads GAGVSQSPRYKVAKRGQDVALRCDPISGHVSLFWYQQALGQGPEFLTYFQNEAQLDKSGLPSDRFFAERPEGSVSTLKIQRTQQEDSAVYLCASSTGPRGNEQFFGPGTRLTVL.